This TCR beta chain is drawn from a study of cytomegalovirus exposure and HLA in healthy donors. Study-wide results and limits: Association of approximately 16,000 TCR beta sequences with HLA alleles was found at 0.05 false discovery rate in a later analysis. Among the most significant clusters, several appeared linked to common viral pathogens in a later analysis.

V lost 6 bases to trimming and J lost 0 bases; unmatched junction nucleotides: 5. The CDR3 has 14 residues. CDR1 and CDR2 (germline): SEHNR, FQNEAQ (reference sequence). This clone was seen at least ten times. Its cognate antigen is unknown. Researchers ran the PCR with 60 Vbeta and 13 Jbeta primers. The table came from immunoSEQ multiplex PCR; TCRdb's copy has only in-frame clones and leaves some out. The data hold some 160,000 clones, with nearly 80% observed a single time. The rearrangement joins TRBV7-9 to TRBJ2-7, with TRBD1 matching over 7 bases. Sample: PBMCs. This clonotype was obtained from a woman aged 40 to 50 in good health and CMV-seronegative. CDR3 residues: CASSHWDSSYEQYF. CDR3 nucleotide sequence: TGTGCCAGCAGTCATTGGGACAGCTCCTACGAGCAGTACTTC.